One sample yielded the 14 T cell receptor beta chains listed below, sequenced in a study of blood T cell repertoires in COVID-19. Using immunoSEQ multiplex PCR, the repertoire was profiled, and TCRdb retains in-frame clones only, with some absent. The sample includes just over 300,000 clones, about 88% of them seen just once. Sequenced input: PBMCs or T cells enriched from blood (not recorded which). Source of these receptors: a woman aged 40 to 50 who had recovered from COVID-19.

The V call is TRBV18, the J call TRBJ2-5; TRBD2 matches at 8 bases. Germline CDR1 and CDR2: KGHSH and LQKENI. Unmatched junction bases numbered 5, after V lost 1 base and J lost 1 base. The CDR3 has 16 residues. In DNA, the CDR3 is TGTGCCAGCTCACCACGGGAGCGGGGGTCCCAAGAGACCCAGTACTTC. Its translation: CASSPRERGSQETQYF.

This chain links TRBV2 with TRBJ1-5, with 7 bases that match TRBD1. CDR1 is SNHLY and CDR2 is FYNNEI in the germline V gene. The CDR3 contains 17 residues. Trimming removed 8 bases from V and 0 bases from J; junction bases left unmatched: 13. CDR3 DNA sequence: TGTGCCAGCCCATACAGGGGTGGACTTTATAGCAATCAGCCCCAGCATTTT. Translated, it gives CASPYRGGLYSNQPQHF. The complete variable domain, with remaining parts taken from reference TRBV2 and TRBJ1-5, reads EPEVTQTPSHQVTQMGQEVILRCVPISNHLYFYWYRQILGQKVEFLVSFYNNEISEKSEIFDDQFSVERPDGSNFTLKIRSTKLEDSAMYFCASPYRGGLYSNQPQHFGDGTRLSIL.

The chain has TRBV27 and TRBJ2-4; D perhaps matches TRBD1 (5 bases). The germline V gene has CDR1 MNHEY and CDR2 SMNVEV (reference sequence). The CDR3 covers 16 residues. Deletions cut 3 bases from V and 0 bases from J, with 12 bases between. The CDR3 sequence is CASSFQTALAKNIQYF. In DNA form, the CDR3 reads TGTGCCAGCAGTTTTCAGACAGCTCTAGCCAAAAACATTCAGTACTTC.

The chain has TRBV3-1 (or the pseudogene TRBV3-2) and TRBJ2-1; D call uncertain. V dropped 5 bases and J dropped 5 bases, with 10 bases sitting between them. Germline CDR1 LGHDT, CDR2 YNNKEL (reference sequence). The CDR3 covers 13 residues. CDR3 region: CASSLYVDNEQFF. The CDR3, as DNA: TGTGCCAGCAGCTTATATGTAGACAATGAGCAGTTCTTC.

The chain uses TRBV5-4 and TRBJ2-1, with D maybe TRBD2 (6 bases). CDR3 size: 15 residues. Germline V gene lookup returns CDR1 SGHNT and CDR2 YYREEE (reference sequence). V lost 1 base and J lost 5, with 13 bases in between. The CDR3 sequence: CASSLWPGEDNEQFF. DNA for the CDR3: TGTGCCAGCAGCTTGTGGCCGGGAGAAGACAATGAGCAGTTCTTC. Full variable domain (rest looked up from reference TRBV5-4 and TRBJ2-1): ETGVTQSPTHLIKTRGQQVTLRCSSQSGHNTVSWYQQALGQGPQFIFQYYREEENGRGNFPPRFSGLQFPNYSSELNVNALELDDSALYLCASSLWPGEDNEQFFGPGTRLTVL.

V gene TRBV19 combines with J gene TRBJ1-3, with 10 positions matching TRBD1. CDR1 is LNHDA and CDR2 is SQIVND in the germline V gene (reference sequence). V lost 7 bases to trimming and J lost 3 bases; unmatched junction nucleotides: 6. The CDR3 runs 15 residues. In nucleotides, the CDR3 is TGTGCCAGTACTCTGACAGGGGGCCTTGGAAACACCATATATTTT. This gives the protein CASTLTGGLGNTIYF.

This chain links TRBV7-3 with TRBJ2-3; 11 nucleotides match TRBD1. The germline gives CDR1 SGHTA, CDR2 FQGTGA. J lost 1 base, V lost 6 bases, and 9 bases had no gene match. The CDR3 sequence is 17 residues long. DNA of the CDR3: TGTGCCAGCAGTGGACAGGGGGCCGAGGCGGGCACAGATACGCAGTATTTT. The encoded protein is CASSGQGAEAGTDTQYF.

This sequence joins TRBV7-8 and TRBJ1-6; the match to TRBD1 covers 9 bases. Germline loops: CDR1 SGHVS, CDR2 FQNEAQ. Germline trimming cut 5 bases from V and 7 bases from J; bases unmatched to any gene: 3. The CDR3 is made up of 14 amino acids. The CDR3 protein is CASSAGQGNSPLHF. CDR3 nucleotide sequence: TGTGCCAGCAGCGCGGGACAGGGCAATTCACCCCTCCACTTT.

As DNA, the CDR3 is TGTGCCAGCAGCCAACTTCGGGAATTTAGCTTGAATACGCAGTATTTT. Translation gives CASSQLREFSLNTQYF. The V gene is TRBV14, the J gene TRBJ2-3, with D possibly matching TRBD2 (5 bases). Germline V gives CDR1 SGHDN, CDR2 FVKESK. The CDR3 extends over 16 amino acids. Trimming shortened V by 2 bases and J by 7 bases, and 19 bases separated the two germline ends.

The V call is TRBV24-1, the J call TRBJ2-2; the D gene is possibly TRBD1 (6 bases). Between the trimmed V and J ends, which lost 7 bases and 1 base, there was a span of 15 bases. CDR1 is KGHDR, CDR2 SFDVKD, per germline. The CDR3 loop spans 16 amino acids. CDR3 sequence reads: CATSLTGTKNTGELFF. Here the CDR3 DNA reads TGTGCCACCAGCTTAACCGGGACAAAGAACACCGGGGAGCTGTTTTTT.

The V call is TRBV27, the J call TRBJ1-4, with 7 bases aligning to TRBD1. CDR3 length: 14 amino acids. CDR1 and CDR2 from the germline V gene are MNHEY and SMNVEV (reference sequence). After removal of 5 bases from V and 10 bases from J, the junction contained 10 bases not matched to a gene. The CDR3: CASSQDRVGGKLFF. Here the CDR3 DNA reads TGTGCCAGCAGTCAAGACAGGGTAGGGGGAAAACTGTTTTTT.

V usage is TRBV27 and J usage is TRBJ2-1; 11 positions match TRBD2. This CDR3 is 16 amino acids long. Germline trimming cut 2 bases from V and 10 bases from J; bases unmatched to any gene: 10. Per the germline V gene, CDR1 is MNHEY and CDR2 is SMNVEV (reference sequence). For the CDR3, the DNA is TGTGCCAGCAGTTTAATTATAGCGGGGGGGCCGCACGAGCAGTTCTTC. It specifies CASSLIIAGGPHEQFF.

This sequence joins TRBV7-2 and TRBJ2-1; D remains ambiguous. There are 14 residues in the CDR3. With 1 base removed from V and 3 bases from J, the gap between germline ends came to 7 bases. Germline assignment: CDR1 SGHTA and CDR2 FQGNSA. In DNA, the CDR3 is TGTGCCAGCAGCTTAGAGATTAGCTACAATGAGCAGTTCTTC. As protein: CASSLEISYNEQFF.

This sequence joins TRBV7-9 and TRBJ2-5; D gene unclear. Looked up from germline, CDR1 is SEHNR and CDR2 is FQNEAQ (reference sequence). The CDR3 runs 11 residues. The V and J ends lost 5 bases and 9 bases respectively, with 10 bases between them. CDR3 amino acids: CASSVTSAQYF. The CDR3 DNA reads as TGTGCCAGCAGCGTTACCTCGGCCCAGTACTTC.